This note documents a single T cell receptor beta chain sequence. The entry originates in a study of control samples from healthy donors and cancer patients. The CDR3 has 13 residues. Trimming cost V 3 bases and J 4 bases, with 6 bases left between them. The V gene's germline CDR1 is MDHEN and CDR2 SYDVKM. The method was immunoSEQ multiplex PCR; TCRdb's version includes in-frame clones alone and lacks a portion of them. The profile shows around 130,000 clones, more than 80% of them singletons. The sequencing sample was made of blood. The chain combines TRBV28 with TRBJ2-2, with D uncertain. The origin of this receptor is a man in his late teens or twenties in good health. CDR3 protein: CASSFYTTGELFF. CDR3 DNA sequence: TGTGCCAGCAGTTTTTACACCACCGGGGAGCTGTTTTTT.